The 27 T cell receptor beta chains presented below share a single source sample, sequenced in a study of identical twins (TCRdb year 2016). Library creation used 5' RACE. Sequencing was performed on an Illumina HiSeq 2000. TCRdb cleaned the public reads at Q25 with fastp, built clones with MiXCR and kept in-frame beta chains. All rows with the same CDR3 protein become a single entry with the most common DNA and genes. The sample data list 1,800,000 or so distinct CDR3 sequences, and more than 30% of these were observed just once. Around 0.25% of the sample is in the top ten clones. The sample was cord blood. The receptors come from a newborn girl in good health.

The chain joins TRBV12-3 or TRBV12-4 to TRBJ1-4, with 10 bases aligning to TRBD1. The CDR3 runs 15 residues. Trimming removed 4 bases from V and 8 bases from J; junction bases left unmatched: 7. The CDR3 protein is CASSSRQGAREKLFF. DNA for the CDR3: TGTGCCAGCAGTTCGCGACAGGGGGCGCGCGAAAAACTGTTTTTT.

This rearrangement joins TRBV6-2 or TRBV6-3 to TRBJ2-2; perhaps TRBD1 as D (6 bases). The CDR3 is 14 residues long. The germline V gene has CDR1 MNHEY and CDR2 SVGEGT. The V and J ends lost 2 bases and 7 bases respectively, with 11 bases between them. CDR3 sequence: CASSYRAGDGELFF. The CDR3 DNA sequence: TGTGCCAGCAGTTACCGGGCAGGGGACGGGGAGCTGTTTTTT.

This sequence joins TRBV6-2 or TRBV6-3 and TRBJ2-7; no reliable D call. Germline loops: CDR1 MNHEY, CDR2 SVGEGT. V lost 4 bases and J 0 bases, leaving 13 bases between the germline ends. The CDR3 consists of 15 residues. CDR3 sequence: CASSSLKLSSYEQYF. The CDR3 DNA reads TGTGCCAGCAGTTCACTGAAACTGAGCTCCTACGAGCAGTACTTC.

This chain joins TRBV5-1 and TRBJ2-2; D is perhaps TRBD1 or TRBD2 (5 bases each). Germline V gene lookup returns CDR1 SGHRS and CDR2 YFSETQ. The CDR3 contains 15 residues. Deletions cut 3 bases from V and 2 bases from J, with 11 bases between. CDR3 nucleotides: TGCGCCAGCAGCTACGGGGACGTCAACACCGGGGAGCTGTTTTTT. Its protein is CASSYGDVNTGELFF.

This chain uses TRBV7-9 with TRBJ1-2, with D possibly matching TRBD1 (6 bases). The CDR3 has 14 residues. Per the germline V gene, CDR1 is SEHNR and CDR2 is FQNEAQ (reference sequence). Deletions cut 5 bases from V and 4 bases from J, with 14 bases between. CDR3 sequence: CASSPDGGGYGYTF. CDR3 DNA sequence: TGTGCCAGCAGCCCAGATGGAGGGGGCTATGGCTACACCTTC.

On this clonotype: A much larger clone is a single base away; this may be a read error. The CDR3 DNA sequence: TGTGCCACCAGTGATTGGAAGGGGAGCTCCTACGATGAGCAGTTCTTC. Its translation is CATSDWKGSSYDEQFF. This sequence joins TRBV24-1 and TRBJ2-1; D might be TRBD1 or TRBD2, each matching 5 bases. This CDR3 comprises 16 residues. Germline CDR1 and CDR2: KGHDR and SFDVKD.

J is TRBJ1-6 and V is TRBV10-3; tentatively, D is TRBD1 (5 bases). Germline V CDR1 and CDR2: ENHRY, SYGVKD. The CDR3 sequence is 15 residues long. Between the trimmed V and J ends, which lost 5 bases and 4 bases, there was a span of 12 bases. The CDR3 bases are TGTGCCATCAGTAAAGACGGGGGATATAATTCACCCCTCCACTTT. Protein: CAISKDGGYNSPLHF.

The table lists this clonotype with many counts. This rearrangement joins TRBV6-1 to TRBJ2-7; the D is unclear. The CDR3 has 12 amino acids. The V and J ends lost 3 bases and 2 bases respectively, with 5 bases between them. Germline CDR1 MNHNS, CDR2 SASEGT. The CDR3 here is CASSERPYEQYF. Here the CDR3 DNA reads TGTGCCAGCAGTGAGCGGCCCTACGAGCAGTACTTC.

Notes on this clonotype: Mismatch with germline at one junction end may stem from a read error. The chain employs TRBV10-3 and TRBJ2-5, with D perhaps matching TRBD1 or TRBD2 (6 bases each). The CDR3 contains 12 residues. The germline gives CDR1 ENHRY, CDR2 SYGVKD. In DNA form, the CDR3 reads TGTGCCCTCAGTGAGGGGGGAGAGACCCAGTACTTC. This sequence encodes CALSEGGETQYF.

The chain employs TRBV11-2 and TRBJ2-4, with TRBD1 as a possible D gene (5 bases). Germline V gene lookup returns CDR1 SGHAT and CDR2 FQNNGV. The V and J ends lost 5 bases and 0 bases respectively, with 14 bases between them. This CDR3 has 16 residues. The CDR3 DNA reads as TGTGCCAGCAGCCCATCAGGGTTCCTAGCCAAAAACATTCAGTACTTC. It specifies CASSPSGFLAKNIQYF.

There are a few counts of this clonotype. This chain links TRBV6-6 with TRBJ2-1, with 8 bases matching TRBD2. V was clipped by 5 bases and J by 5 bases; unmatched bases: 5. The CDR3 length is 14 residues. In germline, CDR1 is MNHNY, CDR2 SVGAGI (reference sequence). As DNA, the CDR3 is TGTGCCAGCAGTCCCGGGACTAGGGACAATGAGCAGTTCTTC. This gives the protein CASSPGTRDNEQFF.

This clonotype was seen more than once but under ten times. This chain connects TRBV28 to TRBJ1-2; 9 nucleotides match TRBD1. Germline CDR1 reads MDHEN; CDR2 reads SYDVKM. This CDR3 has 17 residues. V gave up 5 bases and J gave up 3 bases; unmatched junction bases: 13. CDR3 amino acids: CASSPLLGTGRHYGYTF. In DNA form, the CDR3 reads TGTGCCAGCAGTCCCCTCCTCGGGACAGGGCGGCACTATGGCTACACCTTC.

The chain uses TRBV7-2 and TRBJ2-1; 7 nucleotides line up with TRBD2. The junction had 7 bases not matched to a gene; V was cut back by 5 bases and J by 3 bases. Germline loops: CDR1 SGHTA, CDR2 FQGNSA. This CDR3 region has 15 residues. The CDR3 DNA sequence: TGTGCCAGCAGCGAGACGGGAGGTCGCTACAATGAGCAGTTCTTC. The encoded protein is CASSETGGRYNEQFF.

In DNA form, the CDR3 reads TGTGCCAGTACTTTCCGGGACAGGTACACAGATACGCAGTATTTT. Amino acid sequence: CASTFRDRYTDTQYF. The J gene is TRBJ2-3, the V gene TRBV28; TRBD1 agrees at 8 bases. CDR1 is MDHEN and CDR2 is SYDVKM in the germline V gene. V lost 9 bases to trimming and J lost 2 bases; unmatched junction nucleotides: 10. The CDR3 runs to 15 residues.

The sample holds a few counts of this clonotype. CDR3 nucleotide sequence: TGCAGTGCTCAGACCCTAGCGGGAGGGCCCAAGATCTACGAGCAGTACTTC. Translation: CSAQTLAGGPKIYEQYF. The V and J genes are TRBV20-1 and TRBJ2-7; TRBD2 agrees at 12 bases. V shed 5 bases and J 3 bases; nucleotides not matched to a gene: 14. Germline CDR1 and CDR2: DFQATT and SNEGSKA (reference sequence). CDR3 length: 17 residues.

The chain carries TRBV9 and TRBJ2-1, with 8 bases aligning to TRBD2. This CDR3 comprises 17 residues. J gave up 4 bases and V 4 bases, and 13 bases lay outside the gene matches. CDR1 is SGDLS and CDR2 is YYNGEE in the germline V gene. The chain's CDR3 is CASSQYFDGRDYNEQFF. The CDR3 DNA reads as TGTGCCAGCAGCCAATACTTTGACGGGAGGGATTACAATGAGCAGTTCTTC.

This chain connects TRBV6-1 to TRBJ1-5, with TRBD1 matching over 12 bases. The J segment lost 2 bases and the V segment lost 6 bases, leaving 8 bases of the junction unmatched. Per germline, CDR1 MNHNS and CDR2 SASEGT. The length of the CDR3 is 17 residues. In nucleotides, the CDR3 is TGTGCCAGCAGGGCCGGGACAGGGGGCATGGGCAATCAGCCCCAGCATTTT. Translation gives CASRAGTGGMGNQPQHF.

The count of this clonotype is one. The chain is built from TRBV20-1 and TRBJ1-5; 7 bases are shared with TRBD1. There are 14 residues in the CDR3. Germline V gene sequence: CDR1 DFQATT, CDR2 SNEGSKA (reference sequence). The trim removed 6 bases at V and 3 bases at J, leaving 8 bases unmatched. The CDR3 DNA reads as TGCAGTGCCCGACCGGACAGGCTCAATCAGCCCCAGCATTTT. Its protein product is CSARPDRLNQPQHF.

The chain is built from TRBV10-3 and TRBJ1-5, with TRBD1 as a possible D gene (5 bases). Per the germline V gene, CDR1 is ENHRY and CDR2 is SYGVKD. The ends were cut back, 10 bases at V and 3 bases at J, with 16 bases in the middle. This CDR3 comprises 14 residues. This chain's CDR3 is CASSVRGDNQPQHF. The CDR3 coding sequence is TGTGCCAGCTCCGTACGGGGGGACAATCAGCCCCAGCATTTT.

The CDR3 DNA reads as TGTGCCACATACGCGGAAAAACTGTTTTTT. This translates into CATYAEKLFF. The chain recombines TRBV2 with TRBJ1-4; D call uncertain. The germline V and J ends were trimmed by 10 bases and 8 bases, with 8 bases remaining between them. The CDR3 runs 10 residues. Germline loops: CDR1 SNHLY, CDR2 FYNNEI.

This chain links TRBV27 with TRBJ2-3; 7 bases are shared with TRBD2. Trimming cost V 11 bases and J 10 bases; bases outside gene matches: 15. There are 13 residues in the CDR3. Germline assignment: CDR1 MNHEY and CDR2 SMNVEV (reference sequence). This CDR3 is CAAKLTGTKAQYF. As DNA, the CDR3 is TGTGCCGCGAAACTCACCGGGACTAAGGCGCAGTATTTT.

This chain links TRBV6-1 with TRBJ2-3; 7 bases line up with TRBD1. CDR1 MNHNS and CDR2 SASEGT come from the germline V gene. Trimming took 6 bases from V and 4 from J; bases not matched to a gene: 7. This CDR3 contains 14 residues. The CDR3 spells CASRTGSVSDTQYF. The CDR3 coding sequence is TGTGCCAGCAGGACAGGGAGTGTATCAGATACGCAGTATTTT.

The chain employs TRBV10-3 and TRBJ1-2; TRBD1 aligns across 7 bases. Germline values: CDR1 ENHRY, CDR2 SYGVKD. Trimming cost V 2 bases and J 4 bases; bases outside gene matches: 10. The CDR3 consists of 16 residues. CDR3 residues: CAISEPDRTGPYGYTF. CDR3 bases: TGTGCCATCAGTGAGCCGGATAGGACAGGCCCCTATGGCTACACCTTC.

This clonotype was seen a few times. The chain links TRBV28 to TRBJ2-7; 11 positions match TRBD2. Germline V lookup: CDR1 MDHEN, CDR2 SYDVKM. J lost 7 bases, V lost 2 bases, and 19 bases had no gene match. The CDR3 spans 19 residues. The CDR3 loop is CASSLAGLAVRDSTGEQYF. CDR3 nucleotide sequence: TGTGCCAGCAGTTTAGCGGGACTAGCGGTTAGGGACTCTACTGGAGAGCAGTACTTC.

This clonotype was counted a single time. V usage is TRBV30 and J usage is TRBJ2-5; 7 positions agree with TRBD2. Germline CDR1 and CDR2: GTSNPN and SVGIG (reference sequence). The CDR3 is made up of 12 amino acids. V lost 3 bases and J lost 3; bases outside the gene matches: 1. This CDR3 reads CAWSLAEETQYF. Written as DNA, the CDR3 is TGTGCCTGGAGCCTAGCGGAAGAGACCCAGTACTTC.

This clonotype was detected ten times or more. This chain connects TRBV29-1 to TRBJ2-7; TRBD2 aligns across 8 bases. Germline V CDR1 and CDR2: SQVTM, ANQGSEA. V lost 5 bases, J lost 2 bases, and 8 bases stayed unmatched. CDR3 length: 14 residues. The CDR3 here is CSVRASGFTYEQYF. For the CDR3, the DNA is TGCAGCGTTAGGGCTAGCGGGTTCACCTACGAGCAGTACTTC.

The chain couples TRBV9 to TRBJ2-1; the match to TRBD2 covers 8 bases. The germline gives CDR1 SGDLS, CDR2 YYNGEE. V was pared by 0 bases and J by 6 bases, with 8 bases of the junction left unmatched. This CDR3 has 16 residues. CDR3 sequence (DNA): TGTGCCAGCAGCGTAGTTTGGGGACTAGGATCCAATGAGCAGTTCTTC. Protein: CASSVVWGLGSNEQFF.